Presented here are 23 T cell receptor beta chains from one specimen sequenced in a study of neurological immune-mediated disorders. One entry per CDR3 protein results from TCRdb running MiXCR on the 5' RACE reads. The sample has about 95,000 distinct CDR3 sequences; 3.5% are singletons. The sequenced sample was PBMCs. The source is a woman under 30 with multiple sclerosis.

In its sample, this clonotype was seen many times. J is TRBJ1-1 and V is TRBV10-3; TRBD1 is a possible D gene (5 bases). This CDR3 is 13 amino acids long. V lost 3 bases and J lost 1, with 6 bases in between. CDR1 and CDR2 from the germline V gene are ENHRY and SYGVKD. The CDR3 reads CAISDQGNTEAFF. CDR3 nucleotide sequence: TGTGCCATCAGTGACCAGGGGAACACTGAAGCTTTCTTT.

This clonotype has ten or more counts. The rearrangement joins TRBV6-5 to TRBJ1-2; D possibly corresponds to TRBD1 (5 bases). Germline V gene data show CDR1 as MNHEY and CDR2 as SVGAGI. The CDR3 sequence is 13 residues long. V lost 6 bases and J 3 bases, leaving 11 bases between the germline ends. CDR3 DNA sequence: TGTGCCAGCAGATTCGACAGCGACTATGGCTACACCTTC. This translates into CASRFDSDYGYTF.

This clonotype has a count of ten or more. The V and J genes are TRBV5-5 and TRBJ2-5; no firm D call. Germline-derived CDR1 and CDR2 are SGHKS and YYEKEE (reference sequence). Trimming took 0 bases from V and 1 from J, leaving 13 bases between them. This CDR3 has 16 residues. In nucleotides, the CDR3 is TGTGCCAGCAGCTTGGGAATCTTGCGGACCCAAGAGACCCAGTACTTC. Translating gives CASSLGILRTQETQYF. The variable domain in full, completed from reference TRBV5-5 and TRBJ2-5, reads DAGVTQSPTHLIKTRGQQVTLRCSPISGHKSVSWYQQVLGQGPQFIFQYYEKEERGRGNFPDRFSARQFPNYSSELNVNALLLGDSALYLCASSLGILRTQETQYFGPGTRLLVL.

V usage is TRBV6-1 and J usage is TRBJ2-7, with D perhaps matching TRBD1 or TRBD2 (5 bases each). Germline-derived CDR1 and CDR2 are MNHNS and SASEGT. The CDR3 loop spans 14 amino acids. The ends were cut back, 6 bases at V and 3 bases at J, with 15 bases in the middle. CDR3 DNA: TGTGCCAGCAGCCCTGGGGGATCCAACTACGAGCAGTACTTC. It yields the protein CASSPGGSNYEQYF.

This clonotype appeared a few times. In DNA, the CDR3 is TGTGCCAGCTCACCTGGCAGGGGCTACACTGAAGCTTTCTTT. Translating it yields CASSPGRGYTEAFF. This chain joins TRBV18 and TRBJ1-1; D may be TRBD1 (6 bases). Trimming removed 3 bases from V and 3 bases from J, with 11 bases in between. The CDR3 spans 14 residues. The germline V gene has CDR1 KGHSH and CDR2 LQKENI.

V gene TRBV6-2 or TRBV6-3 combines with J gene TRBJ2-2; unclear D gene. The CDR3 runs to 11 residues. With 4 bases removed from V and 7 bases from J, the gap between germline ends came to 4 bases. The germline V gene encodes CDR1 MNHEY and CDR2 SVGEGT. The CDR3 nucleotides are TGTGCCAGCAGTTCGAACGGGGAGCTGTTTTTT. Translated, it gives CASSSNGELFF.

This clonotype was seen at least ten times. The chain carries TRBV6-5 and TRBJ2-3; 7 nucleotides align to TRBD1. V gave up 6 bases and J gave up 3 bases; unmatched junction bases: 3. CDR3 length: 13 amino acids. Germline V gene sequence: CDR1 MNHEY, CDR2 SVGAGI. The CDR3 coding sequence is TGTGCCAGCAGAAGACAGGGAACAGATACGCAGTATTTT. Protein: CASRRQGTDTQYF.

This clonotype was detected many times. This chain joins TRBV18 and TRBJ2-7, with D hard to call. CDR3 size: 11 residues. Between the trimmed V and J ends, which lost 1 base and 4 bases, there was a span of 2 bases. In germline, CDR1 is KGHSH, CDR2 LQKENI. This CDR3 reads CASSPLYEQYF. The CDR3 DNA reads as TGTGCCAGCTCACCACTTTACGAGCAGTACTTC.

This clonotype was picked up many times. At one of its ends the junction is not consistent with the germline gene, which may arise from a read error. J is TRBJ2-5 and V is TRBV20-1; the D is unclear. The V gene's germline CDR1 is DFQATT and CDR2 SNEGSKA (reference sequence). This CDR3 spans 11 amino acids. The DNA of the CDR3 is TGCAGTGCTAGAAACCAGGAGACCCAGTACTTC. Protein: CSARNQETQYF.

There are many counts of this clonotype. This CDR3 reads CSAFGAESSYEQYF. CDR3 in DNA: TGCAGTGCCTTCGGGGCCGAGAGCTCCTACGAGCAGTACTTC. This rearrangement joins TRBV20-1 to TRBJ2-7; D might be TRBD1 or TRBD2, each matching 5 bases. CDR3 length: 14 residues. V was cut by 6 bases and J by 0 bases, with 15 bases left in between. Germline V CDR1 and CDR2: DFQATT, SNEGSKA (reference sequence).

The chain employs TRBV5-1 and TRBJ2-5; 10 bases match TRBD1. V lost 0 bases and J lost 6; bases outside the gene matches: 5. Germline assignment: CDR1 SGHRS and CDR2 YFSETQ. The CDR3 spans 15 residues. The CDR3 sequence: CASSLAPGQGKTQYF. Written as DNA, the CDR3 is TGCGCCAGCAGCTTGGCACCGGGACAGGGGAAGACCCAGTACTTC.

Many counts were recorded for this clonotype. Written as DNA, the CDR3 is TGCAGTGCTAGTTTTGGTTCCAATCAGCCCCAGCATTTT. This translates into CSASFGSNQPQHF. The rearrangement joins TRBV20-1 to TRBJ1-5; no clear D. Germline V gene data show CDR1 as DFQATT and CDR2 as SNEGSKA (reference sequence). CDR3 length: 13 residues. Trimming removed 3 bases from V and 3 bases from J, with 9 bases in between.

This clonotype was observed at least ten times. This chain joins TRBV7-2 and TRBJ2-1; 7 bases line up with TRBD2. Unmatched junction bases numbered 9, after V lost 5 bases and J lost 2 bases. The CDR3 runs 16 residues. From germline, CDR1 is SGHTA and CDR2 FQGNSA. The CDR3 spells CASSAIAGWAYNEQFF. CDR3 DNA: TGTGCCAGCAGCGCGATAGCGGGTTGGGCCTACAATGAGCAGTTCTTC.

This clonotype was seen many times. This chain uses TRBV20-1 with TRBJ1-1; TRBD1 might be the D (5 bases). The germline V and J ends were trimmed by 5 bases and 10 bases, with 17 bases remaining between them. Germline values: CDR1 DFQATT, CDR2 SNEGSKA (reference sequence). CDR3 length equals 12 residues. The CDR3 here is CSAGGGGIAAFF. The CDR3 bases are TGCAGTGCTGGAGGTGGGGGTATTGCAGCTTTCTTT.

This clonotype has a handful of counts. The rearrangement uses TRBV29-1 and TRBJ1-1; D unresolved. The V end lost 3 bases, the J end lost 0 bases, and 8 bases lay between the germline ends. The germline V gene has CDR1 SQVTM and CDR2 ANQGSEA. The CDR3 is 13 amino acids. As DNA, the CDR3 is TGCAGCGTTGAGAGACGGTTGAACACTGAAGCTTTCTTT. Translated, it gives CSVERRLNTEAFF.

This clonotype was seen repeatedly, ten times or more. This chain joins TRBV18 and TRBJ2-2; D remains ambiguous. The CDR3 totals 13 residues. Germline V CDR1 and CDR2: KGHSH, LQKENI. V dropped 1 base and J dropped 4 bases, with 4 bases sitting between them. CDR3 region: CASSPRVTGELFF. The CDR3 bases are TGTGCCAGCTCACCACGGGTCACCGGGGAGCTGTTTTTT.

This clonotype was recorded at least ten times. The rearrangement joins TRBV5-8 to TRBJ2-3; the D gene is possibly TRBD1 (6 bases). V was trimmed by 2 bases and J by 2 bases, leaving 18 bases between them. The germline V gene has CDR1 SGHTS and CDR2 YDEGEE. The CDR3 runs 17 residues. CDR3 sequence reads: CASSLHGGRGITDTQYF. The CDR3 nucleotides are TGTGCCAGCAGCTTACACGGTGGCAGGGGAATCACAGATACGCAGTATTTT.

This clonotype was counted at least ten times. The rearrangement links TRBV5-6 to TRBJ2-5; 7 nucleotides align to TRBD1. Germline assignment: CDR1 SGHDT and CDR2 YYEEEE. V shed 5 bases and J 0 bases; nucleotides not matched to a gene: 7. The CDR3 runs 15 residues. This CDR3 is CASRPLGTDQETQYF. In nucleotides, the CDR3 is TGTGCCAGCAGACCGCTCGGGACAGACCAAGAGACCCAGTACTTC. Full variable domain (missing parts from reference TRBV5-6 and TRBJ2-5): DAGVTQSPTHLIKTRGQQVTLRCSPKSGHDTVSWYQQALGQGPQFIFQYYEEEERQRGNFPDRFSGHQFPNYSSELNVNALLLGDSALYLCASRPLGTDQETQYFGPGTRLLVL.

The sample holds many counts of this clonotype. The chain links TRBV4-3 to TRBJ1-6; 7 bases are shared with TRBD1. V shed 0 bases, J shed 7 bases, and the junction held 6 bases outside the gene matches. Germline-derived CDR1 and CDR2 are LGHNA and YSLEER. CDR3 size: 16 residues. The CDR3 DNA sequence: TGCGCCAGCAGCCAAGAAACGAACAGGGGAAATTCACCCCTCCACTTT. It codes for CASSQETNRGNSPLHF.

As DNA, the CDR3 is TGTGCCAGCAGCTCCTTAGGACTAGCGGGGTACACAGATACGCAGTATTTT. This encodes CASSSLGLAGYTDTQYF. The rearrangement uses TRBV5-6 and TRBJ2-3; 12 positions match TRBD2. The germline gives CDR1 SGHDT, CDR2 YYEEEE. The ends lost 3 bases at V and 2 bases at J; junction bases unmatched: 7. This CDR3 is built from 17 residues.

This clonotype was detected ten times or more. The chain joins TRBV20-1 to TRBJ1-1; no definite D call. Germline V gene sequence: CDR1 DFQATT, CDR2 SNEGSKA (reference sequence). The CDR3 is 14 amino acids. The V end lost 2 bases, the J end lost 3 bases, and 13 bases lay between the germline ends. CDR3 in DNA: TGCAGTGCTAGATTAGACTTTCGAGACACTGAAGCTTTCTTT. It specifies CSARLDFRDTEAFF.

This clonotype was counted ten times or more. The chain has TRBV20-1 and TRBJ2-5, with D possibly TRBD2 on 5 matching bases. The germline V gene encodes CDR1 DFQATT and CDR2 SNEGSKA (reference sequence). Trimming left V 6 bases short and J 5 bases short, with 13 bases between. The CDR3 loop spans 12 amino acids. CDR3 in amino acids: CSASHTGETQYF. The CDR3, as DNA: TGCAGTGCCTCCCACACGGGGGAGACCCAGTACTTC.

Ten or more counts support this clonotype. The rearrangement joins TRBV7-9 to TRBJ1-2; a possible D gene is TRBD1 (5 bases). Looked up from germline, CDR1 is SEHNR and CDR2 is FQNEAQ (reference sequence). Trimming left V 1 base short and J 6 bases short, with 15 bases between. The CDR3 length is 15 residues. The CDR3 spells CASSLGRAGRDGYTF. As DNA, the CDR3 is TGTGCCAGCAGCTTAGGACGTGCGGGGCGCGATGGCTACACCTTC.